The 17 T cell receptor beta chains reported below all come from one sample, sequenced in a study of cytomegalovirus exposure and HLA in healthy donors. PCR primers comprised 60 Vbeta and 13 Jbeta primers. The data were produced by immunoSEQ multiplex PCR, yet TCRdb's version contains in-frame clones alone and is incomplete. The sample has 140,000 or so clones; 66% are singletons. The sample consisted of PBMCs. These receptors were taken from a woman aged 60-75 years in good health and CMV-seronegative.

V is TRBV19 and J is TRBJ2-2; TRBD2 matches at 7 bases. J gave up 3 bases and V 10 bases, and 14 bases lay outside the gene matches. The germline CDR1 and CDR2 sequences are LNHDA and SQIVND (reference sequence). The CDR3 runs 16 residues. Written as DNA, the CDR3 is TGTGCCACCCCCCGGGGGAGACTAGCAGACACCGGGGAGCTGTTTTTT. Its translation: CATPRGRLADTGELFF.

This chain joins TRBV19 and TRBJ2-7; TRBD2 matches at 7 bases. The CDR3 is 14 amino acids. CDR1 and CDR2 from the germline V gene are LNHDA and SQIVND (reference sequence). The junction had 2 bases not matched to a gene; V was cut back by 1 base and J by 2 bases. CDR3 residues: CASSIAGGTYEQYF. The CDR3 DNA sequence: TGTGCCAGTAGTATAGCGGGAGGCACCTACGAGCAGTACTTC.

The chain couples TRBV14 to TRBJ2-1, with TRBD2 identical over 7 bases. The germline gives CDR1 SGHDN, CDR2 FVKESK. V lost 1 base and J lost 3; bases outside the gene matches: 3. The CDR3 length is 15 residues. CDR3 DNA: TGTGCCAGCAGCCAAGCGGGGGGTCACTACAATGAGCAGTTCTTC. Protein sequence: CASSQAGGHYNEQFF.

This clone has only one observation. This chain links TRBV9 with TRBJ2-6; 7 bases match TRBD1. Losses at the gene ends were 5 bases for V and 1 base for J; bases not matched to a gene: 15. Germline assignment: CDR1 SGDLS and CDR2 YYNGEE. The CDR3 loop spans 19 amino acids. CDR3 amino acids: CASRERRGRMESGANVLTF. Written as DNA, the CDR3 is TGTGCCAGCAGAGAAAGAAGGGGGCGCATGGAATCTGGGGCCAACGTCCTGACTTTC.

CDR3 loop: CASFPAGNTEAFF. CDR3 nucleotides: TGTGCCAGTTTTCCCGCGGGGAACACTGAAGCTTTCTTT. The V gene is TRBV19, the J gene TRBJ1-1; the D is unclear. Germline V CDR1 and CDR2: LNHDA, SQIVND (reference sequence). This CDR3 is 13 amino acids long. V lost 8 bases, J lost 1 base, and 11 bases lay in between.

The gene calls are TRBV7-9 and TRBJ1-5; D unclear. The CDR3 runs 13 residues. The V gene lost 3 bases and the J gene lost 5 bases, with 8 bases spanning the gap. Per germline, CDR1 SEHNR and CDR2 FQNEAQ (reference sequence). For the CDR3, the DNA is TGTGCCAGCAGCTTGTGGGAGGATCAGCCCCAGCATTTT. It yields the protein CASSLWEDQPQHF.

The rearrangement links TRBV7-2 to TRBJ2-5; 11 bases fit TRBD2. Looked up from germline, CDR1 is SGHTA and CDR2 is FQGNSA. The length of the CDR3 is 16 residues. J gave up 7 bases and V 5 bases, and 12 bases lay outside the gene matches. This chain's CDR3 is CASSQRLAGTTGTQYF. The CDR3 region has the DNA TGTGCCAGCAGCCAGAGACTAGCGGGAACCACTGGGACCCAGTACTTC.

This clone has more than one count but fewer than ten. V usage is TRBV5-6 and J usage is TRBJ2-1, with TRBD1 as a possible D gene (6 bases). CDR3 length: 15 residues. The V gene's germline CDR1 is SGHDT and CDR2 YYEEEE. V was trimmed by 0 bases and J by 5 bases, leaving 12 bases between them. In DNA, the CDR3 is TGTGCCAGCAGCTTGGGCACAGGGAGTCACAATGAGCAGTTCTTC. This gives the protein CASSLGTGSHNEQFF. Using reference TRBV5-6 and TRBJ2-1 for the parts outside the CDR3, the full variable domain is DAGVTQSPTHLIKTRGQQVTLRCSPKSGHDTVSWYQQALGQGPQFIFQYYEEEERQRGNFPDRFSGHQFPNYSSELNVNALLLGDSALYLCASSLGTGSHNEQFFGPGTRLTVL.

The chain links TRBV29-1 to TRBJ1-3; TRBD1 matches 7 bases. The V gene end was trimmed by 7 bases and the J gene end by 4 bases; junction bases not matched to a gene: 10. The CDR3 runs to 14 residues. Looked up from germline, CDR1 is SQVTM and CDR2 is ANQGSEA. The chain's CDR3 is CSALGGAGGNTIYF. The CDR3 DNA is TGCAGCGCCTTAGGGGGCGCGGGGGGAAACACCATATATTTT.

In DNA form, the CDR3 reads TGTGCCAGCAGCCCCCTGACAGGGCTCATCCAAGAGACCCAGTACTTC. Residues: CASSPLTGLIQETQYF. This chain uses TRBV14 with TRBJ2-5; 7 bases map to TRBD1. The CDR3 is made up of 16 amino acids. Trimming took 4 bases from V and 1 from J; bases not matched to a gene: 9. Germline V gene sequence: CDR1 SGHDN, CDR2 FVKESK.

The chain has TRBV21-1 and TRBJ2-7; the table calls TRBD1, which could not be checked here. TRBV21-1 is designated a pseudogene. This CDR3 region has 15 residues. The CDR3 sequence is CASTLYRVRTYEQYF. For the CDR3, the DNA is TGTGCCAGCACCCTCTACAGGGTTCGCACCTACGAGCAGTACTTC.

This chain links TRBV2 with TRBJ1-1; 7 bases line up with TRBD1. In germline, CDR1 is SNHLY, CDR2 FYNNEI. This CDR3 contains 14 residues. Unmatched junction bases numbered 11, after V lost 6 bases and J lost 7 bases. CDR3: CASSLDRVYSEAFF. CDR3 in DNA: TGTGCCAGCAGCCTCGACAGGGTATACAGTGAAGCTTTCTTT.

The chain carries TRBV6-1 and TRBJ2-4, with D perhaps TRBD2 (6 bases). Germline assignment: CDR1 MNHNS and CDR2 SASEGT. With 2 bases removed from V and 2 bases from J, the gap between germline ends came to 22 bases. There are 19 residues in the CDR3. CDR3 nucleotide sequence: TGTGCCAGCAGTGAATTTGCCCCGCTTGGGGGGAGATCCAAAAACATTCAGTACTTC. The encoded protein is CASSEFAPLGGRSKNIQYF.

The chain links TRBV5-5 to TRBJ1-1; perhaps TRBD1 as D (6 bases). Germline V gene sequence: CDR1 SGHKS, CDR2 YYEKEE (reference sequence). V lost 0 bases and J lost 7, with 10 bases in between. The CDR3 loop spans 13 amino acids. CDR3 in amino acids: CASSLVAGVEAFF. The CDR3 DNA follows: TGTGCCAGCAGCTTGGTGGCAGGGGTTGAAGCTTTCTTT.

The genes are TRBV7-3 and TRBJ2-2; 9 bases align to TRBD2. The CDR3 consists of 14 residues. The trim removed 5 bases at V and 8 bases at J, leaving 6 bases unmatched. Germline V gives CDR1 SGHTA, CDR2 FQGTGA. This CDR3 reads CASSPSTSGGELFF. The CDR3 coding sequence is TGTGCCAGCAGCCCCTCCACTAGCGGGGGGGAGCTGTTTTTT.

This rearrangement joins TRBV18 to TRBJ2-7; 16 bases map to TRBD2. The V segment lost 6 bases and the J segment 5 bases; nucleotides outside the gene matches: 7. Looked up from germline, CDR1 is KGHSH and CDR2 is LQKENI. The length of the CDR3 is 16 residues. The DNA of the CDR3 is TGTGCCAGCTCGCGGGGGACTAGCGGGAGGGCCGACGAGCAGTACTTC. It is translated as CASSRGTSGRADEQYF.

The CDR3 spells CASSLDPGQGEQFF. Here the CDR3 DNA reads TGTGCCAGCAGCTTGGACCCGGGCCAGGGTGAGCAGTTCTTC. This sequence joins TRBV7-3 and TRBJ2-1; TRBD1 is a possible D gene (5 bases). V lost 3 bases to trimming and J lost 9 bases, with 15 bases between them. The CDR3 sequence is 14 residues long. Germline CDR1 and CDR2: SGHTA and FQGTGA.